The 13 T cell receptor beta chains in this list originate from one sample, sequenced in a study of shared clonotypes between healthy human individuals. This table comes from immunoSEQ multiplex PCR, and its TCRdb copy is limited to in-frame clones, with some not included. The data contain approximately 2.1 million clones, just over 90% of them seen just once; the ten biggest clones take up 0.35% to 0.5%. The sample was naive CD4+ T cells from PBMCs. Sample subset: CD45RA+ positively selected. The source is a young man in good health. Some clones in this sample may be carry-over from other donors' samples.

This clone showed up just once. The sample contains more than one DNA sequence encoding this CDR3. The rearrangement joins TRBV6-1 to TRBJ1-5; D is undetermined. Trimming cost V 3 bases and J 6 bases, with 9 bases left between them. Germline CDR1 and CDR2: MNHNS and SASEGT. The CDR3 totals 13 residues. The CDR3 loop reads CASSEAGGQPQHF. The CDR3 DNA sequence: TGTGCCAGCAGTGAGGCGGGCGGTCAGCCCCAGCATTTT.

This sequence joins TRBV19 and TRBJ2-1; 8 bases match TRBD1. This CDR3 region has 13 residues. CDR1 is LNHDA and CDR2 is SQIVND in the germline V gene (reference sequence). With 10 bases clipped from V and 6 bases from J, the junction kept 8 bases outside the gene matches. The CDR3 nucleotides are TGTGCCACCTCGACAGGGGTGGGCAATGAGCAGTTCTTC. Residues: CATSTGVGNEQFF.

V and J are TRBV20-1 and TRBJ2-7; no clear D. The CDR3 has 10 amino acids. Germline CDR1 reads DFQATT; CDR2 reads SNEGSKA (reference sequence). V was shortened by 6 bases and J by 5 bases, with 8 bases between the two germline ends. The CDR3 is CSAGTHEQYF. The CDR3 bases are TGCAGTGCCGGAACCCACGAGCAGTACTTC.

The chain employs TRBV9 and TRBJ2-1, with 8 bases identical to TRBD2. The J segment lost 7 bases and the V segment lost 0 bases, leaving 6 bases of the junction unmatched. This CDR3 contains 15 residues. Germline-derived CDR1 and CDR2 are SGDLS and YYNGEE. The CDR3 sequence is CASSVGLAGQNEQFF. The CDR3 bases are TGTGCCAGCAGCGTAGGCCTAGCGGGCCAGAATGAGCAGTTCTTC. The full variable domain, with the rest looked up from reference TRBV9 and TRBJ2-1, is DSGVTQTPKHLITATGQRVTLRCSPRSGDLSVYWYQQSLDQGLQFLIQYYNGEERAKGNILERFSAQQFPDLHSELNLSSLELGDSALYFCASSVGLAGQNEQFFGPGTRLTVL.

This chain links TRBV9 with TRBJ2-5, with a weak D call TRBD1 (6 bases). The V end lost 3 bases, the J end lost 4 bases, and 16 bases lay between the germline ends. The CDR3 sequence is 15 residues long. Germline V gene data show CDR1 as SGDLS and CDR2 as YYNGEE. CDR3 nucleotide sequence: TGTGCCAGCAGCGGTACGACAGGAACCTTAGAGACCCAGTACTTC. Amino acids: CASSGTTGTLETQYF.

The chain joins TRBV13 to TRBJ1-4; TRBD1 aligns across 7 bases. V dropped 4 bases and J dropped 11; count of bases not matched to a gene: 16. Germline CDR1 PRHDT, CDR2 FYEKMQ (reference sequence). The CDR3 loop spans 16 amino acids. The DNA for the CDR3 is TGTGCCAGCAGCTCAAAAGGGGGCAGGGACCCGGTTAAACTGTTTTTT. Translated, it gives CASSSKGGRDPVKLFF.

The chain's CDR3 is CASSPGPHNEQFF. Written as DNA, the CDR3 is TGTGCCAGCTCACCGGGACCCCACAATGAGCAGTTCTTC. The chain carries TRBV18 and TRBJ2-1; the D gene could be TRBD1 or TRBD2 (5 bases each). The V end lost 3 bases, the J end lost 5 bases, and 8 bases lay between the germline ends. Looked up from germline, CDR1 is KGHSH and CDR2 is LQKENI. CDR3 length: 13 residues.

The CDR3 DNA sequence: TGTGCCAGCAGTCCCACGGGGAATCCTGAAGCTTTCTTT. Protein product: CASSPTGNPEAFF. The chain links TRBV6-5 to TRBJ1-1; D is ambiguous. The CDR3 has 13 amino acids. The germline V and J ends were trimmed by 5 bases and 6 bases, with 13 bases remaining between them. Germline CDR1 is MNHEY and CDR2 is SVGAGI.

The chain has TRBV5-1 and TRBJ2-1; 7 nucleotides align to TRBD2. V was clipped by 1 base and J by 8 bases; unmatched bases: 15. The CDR3 is made up of 17 amino acids. The germline V gene encodes CDR1 SGHRS and CDR2 YFSETQ. The CDR3 nucleotides are TGCGCCAGCAGCTTGTGGGGGATGGCGGGAGACGTCGATGAGCAGTTCTTC. It is translated as CASSLWGMAGDVDEQFF.

The V and J genes are TRBV5-1 and TRBJ2-7, with D uncertain. Looked up from germline, CDR1 is SGHRS and CDR2 is YFSETQ. This CDR3 contains 17 residues. V was trimmed by 1 base and J by 0 bases, leaving 17 bases between them. As DNA, the CDR3 is TGCGCCAGCAGCTTGACTCTGAACATCGCCACCTCCTACGAGCAGTACTTC. The encoded protein is CASSLTLNIATSYEQYF.

The J gene is TRBJ2-6, the V gene TRBV5-1, with D tentatively TRBD1 or TRBD2 (6 bases each). CDR3 length: 19 residues. Per the germline V gene, CDR1 is SGHRS and CDR2 is YFSETQ. V lost 0 bases and J lost 2, with 18 bases in between. This chain's CDR3 is CASSLAWGAEDPGANVLTF. The CDR3 DNA reads TGCGCCAGCAGCTTGGCTTGGGGGGCGGAAGATCCTGGGGCCAACGTCCTGACTTTC.

The chain couples TRBV18 to TRBJ1-3; D gene uncertain. Between the trimmed V and J ends, which lost 6 bases and 0 bases, there was a span of 15 bases. The germline V gene has CDR1 KGHSH and CDR2 LQKENI. The CDR3 contains 16 residues. CDR3: CASSSTGSSSGNTIYF. As DNA, the CDR3 is TGTGCCAGCTCTTCCACGGGAAGTAGCTCTGGAAACACCATATATTTT.

This clone was found once. The chain recombines TRBV7-3 with TRBJ2-2, with 11 nucleotides matching TRBD2. Per the germline V gene, CDR1 is SGHTA and CDR2 is FQGTGA. The trim removed 5 bases at V and 8 bases at J, leaving 7 bases unmatched. The CDR3 is made up of 15 amino acids. The CDR3 DNA is TGTGCCAGCAGCCCAACGACTAGCGGGACTGGGGAGCTGTTTTTT. This sequence encodes CASSPTTSGTGELFF.